The present T cell receptor (beta chain) was sequenced within a study of T cell changes during pregnancy in multiple sclerosis. Profiled with immunoSEQ multiplex PCR; TCRdb holds only in-frame clones, not every one. The repertoire holds about 80,000 clones, with under 95% as singletons. Trimming removed 6 bases at V and 2 bases at J, with 8 bases between. The CDR3 is 13 residues long. Germline V lookup: CDR1 MNHEY, CDR2 SVGAGI. The source is a female donor with multiple sclerosis, enrolled in a pregnancy study. The chain has TRBV6-5 and TRBJ1-5; no clear D. The source was peripheral blood, collected before pregnancy. DNA of the CDR3: TGTGCCAGCAGGGGCTGGGGCAATCAGCCCCAGCATTTT. Encoded protein: CASRGWGNQPQHF.